Here is one TCR beta chain with its context. This entry is derived from a study of early T cells in non-severe SARS-CoV-2 infection. Study as a whole: The study sequenced bulk RNA from unsorted whole blood, with chains unpaired.

The protocol attached unique molecular identifiers to individual cDNA molecules. TCRdb itself ran the 5' RACE reads through MiXCR, one entry per CDR3 protein. The sample lists fewer than 120,000 distinct CDR3 sequences, over 9.5% seen once, with about 3.8% in the top ten. The V and J ends lost 5 bases and 2 bases respectively, with 14 bases between them. The CDR3 is made up of 15 amino acids. The V gene's germline CDR1 is WSHSY and CDR2 SAAADI. Material: whole blood, obtained at baseline. The TCR comes from an adult who was a healthcare worker with PCR-confirmed SARS-CoV-2 infection or an uninfected control (not recorded which). J is TRBJ2-3 and V is TRBV10-2, with a weak D call TRBD1 (5 bases). DNA of the CDR3: TGCGCCAGCAGTCAAAACAGGAGATTCACAGATACGCAGTATTTT. Translating gives CASSQNRRFTDTQYF.